The entry that follows covers one T cell receptor (beta chain) sequence. Sample-barcoded 5' priming and a J-beta primer mix drove a second PCR of about 6 to 12 cycles. MiXCR, applied by TCRdb to the 5' RACE reads, yields one record per CDR3 protein. The profile shows roughly 500,000 distinct CDR3 sequences, around 24% of them singletons. This specimen belongs to a study of blood T cells in healthy people across ages. Across the study: Capture via template switching afforded approximately one barcoded beta molecule per two T cells.

V was shortened by 2 bases and J by 2 bases, with 11 bases between the two germline ends. The CDR3 has 15 residues. The same sample was also used in a study of T cells of mothers and their children.

The chain is built from TRBV12-3 or TRBV12-4 and TRBJ2-3; possibly TRBD2 for D (6 bases). The receptor comes from a boy aged 10-17 years in good health. Input material: blood. The CDR3 coding sequence is TGTGCCAGCAGTTTAAGGTTAGCGGCCACAGATACGCAGTATTTT. Protein: CASSLRLAATDTQYF.